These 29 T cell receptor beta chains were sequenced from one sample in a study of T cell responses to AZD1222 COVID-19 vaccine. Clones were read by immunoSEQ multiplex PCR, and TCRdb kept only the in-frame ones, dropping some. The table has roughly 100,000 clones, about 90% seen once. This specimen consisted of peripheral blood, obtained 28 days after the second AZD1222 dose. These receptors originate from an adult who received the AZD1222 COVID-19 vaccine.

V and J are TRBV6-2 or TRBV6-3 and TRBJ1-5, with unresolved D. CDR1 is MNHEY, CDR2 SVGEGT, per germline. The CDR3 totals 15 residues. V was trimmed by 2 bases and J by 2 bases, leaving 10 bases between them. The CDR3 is CASSYEVAGNQPQHF. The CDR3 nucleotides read TGTGCCAGCAGTTACGAGGTAGCCGGCAATCAGCCCCAGCATTTT.

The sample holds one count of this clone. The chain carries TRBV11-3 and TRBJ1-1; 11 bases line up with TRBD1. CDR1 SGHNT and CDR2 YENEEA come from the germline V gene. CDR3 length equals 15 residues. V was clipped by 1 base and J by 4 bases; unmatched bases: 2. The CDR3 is CASSLGTGGLTEAFF. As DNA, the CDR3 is TGTGCCAGCAGCTTAGGGACAGGGGGCCTCACTGAAGCTTTCTTT.

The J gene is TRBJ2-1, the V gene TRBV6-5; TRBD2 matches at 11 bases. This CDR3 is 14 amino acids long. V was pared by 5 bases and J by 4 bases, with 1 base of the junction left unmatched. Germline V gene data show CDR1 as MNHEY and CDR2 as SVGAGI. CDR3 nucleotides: TGTGCCAGCAGTACTAGCGGGGGTTACAATGAGCAGTTCTTC. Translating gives CASSTSGGYNEQFF.

Here the CDR3 reads CASSLKGGAGDTQYF. The CDR3 DNA sequence: TGTGCCAGCAGCTTGAAGGGGGGCGCTGGGGATACGCAGTATTTT. The chain recombines TRBV5-4 with TRBJ2-3; D possibly matches TRBD1 or TRBD2 (6 bases each). The germline V gene encodes CDR1 SGHNT and CDR2 YYREEE (reference sequence). Trimming pared 1 base from V and 6 bases from J, leaving 15 bases between. The CDR3 contains 15 residues.

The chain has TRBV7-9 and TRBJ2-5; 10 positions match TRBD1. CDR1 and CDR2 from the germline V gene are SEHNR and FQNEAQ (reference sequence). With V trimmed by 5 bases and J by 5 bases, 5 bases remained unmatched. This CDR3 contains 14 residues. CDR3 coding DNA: TGTGCCAGCAGCCCTTTGACAGGGGGCGAGACCCAGTACTTC. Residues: CASSPLTGGETQYF.

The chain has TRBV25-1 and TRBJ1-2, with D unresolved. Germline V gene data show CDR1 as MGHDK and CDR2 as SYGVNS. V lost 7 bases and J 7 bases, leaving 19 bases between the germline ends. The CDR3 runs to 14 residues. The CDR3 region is CASTQNEGASGYTF. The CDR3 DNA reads TGTGCCAGCACCCAGAATGAGGGAGCGAGTGGCTACACCTTC.

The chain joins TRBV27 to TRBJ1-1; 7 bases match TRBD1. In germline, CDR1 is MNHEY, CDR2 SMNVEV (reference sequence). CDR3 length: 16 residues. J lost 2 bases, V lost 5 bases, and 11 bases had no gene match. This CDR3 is CASSHRQGPPNTEAFF. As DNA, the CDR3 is TGTGCCAGCAGTCATCGACAGGGCCCTCCCAACACTGAAGCTTTCTTT.

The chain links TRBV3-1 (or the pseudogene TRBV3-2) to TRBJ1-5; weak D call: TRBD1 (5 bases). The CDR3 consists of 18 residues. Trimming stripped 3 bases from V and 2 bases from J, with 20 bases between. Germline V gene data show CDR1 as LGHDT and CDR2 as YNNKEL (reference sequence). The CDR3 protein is CASSQAFGGTSGNQPQHF. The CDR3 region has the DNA TGTGCCAGCAGCCAGGCATTCGGAGGGACGTCTGGCAATCAGCCCCAGCATTTT.

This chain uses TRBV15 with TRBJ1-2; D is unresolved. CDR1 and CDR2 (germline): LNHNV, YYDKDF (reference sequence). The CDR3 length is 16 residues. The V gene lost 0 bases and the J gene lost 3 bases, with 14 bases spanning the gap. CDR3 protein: CATSRDRAEVHYGYTF. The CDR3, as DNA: TGTGCCACCAGCAGAGATCGGGCGGAGGTGCACTATGGCTACACCTTC.

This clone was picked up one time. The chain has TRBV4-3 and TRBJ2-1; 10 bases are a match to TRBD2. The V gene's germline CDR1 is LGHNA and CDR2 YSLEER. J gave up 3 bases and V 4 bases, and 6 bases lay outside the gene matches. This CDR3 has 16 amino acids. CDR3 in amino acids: CASSPSAGGIYNEQFF. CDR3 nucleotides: TGCGCCAGCAGCCCTTCAGCGGGGGGGATCTACAATGAGCAGTTCTTC.

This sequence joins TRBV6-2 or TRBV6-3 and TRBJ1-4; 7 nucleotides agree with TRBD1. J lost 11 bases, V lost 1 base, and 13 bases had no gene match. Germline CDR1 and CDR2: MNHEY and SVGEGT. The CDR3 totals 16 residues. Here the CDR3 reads CASSYLGIGQARKLFF. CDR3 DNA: TGTGCCAGCAGTTACTTGGGGATCGGACAGGCGAGGAAACTGTTTTTT.

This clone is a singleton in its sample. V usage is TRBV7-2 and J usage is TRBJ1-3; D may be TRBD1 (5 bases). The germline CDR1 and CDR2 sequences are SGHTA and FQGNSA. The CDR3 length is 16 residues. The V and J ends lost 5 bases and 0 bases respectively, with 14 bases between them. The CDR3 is CASSLGRDRSGNTIYF. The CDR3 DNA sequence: TGTGCCAGCAGCCTTGGTAGGGACCGCTCTGGAAACACCATATATTTT.

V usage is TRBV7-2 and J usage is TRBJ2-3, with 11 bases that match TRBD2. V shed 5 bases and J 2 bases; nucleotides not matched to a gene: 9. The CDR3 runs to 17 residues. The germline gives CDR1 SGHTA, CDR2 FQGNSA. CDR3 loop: CASSDRLAGPTTDTQYF. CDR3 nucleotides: TGTGCCAGCAGCGACAGACTAGCGGGGCCTACCACAGATACGCAGTATTTT.

CDR3 nucleotide sequence: TGTGCCAGCAGCTTGAACAGGGGTGGAAACTATGGCTACACCTTC. This gives the protein CASSLNRGGNYGYTF. This chain links TRBV7-8 with TRBJ1-2; 7 bases line up with TRBD1. The ends lost 3 bases at V and 2 bases at J; junction bases unmatched: 6. CDR3 length: 15 amino acids. CDR1 is SGHVS, CDR2 FQNEAQ, per germline.

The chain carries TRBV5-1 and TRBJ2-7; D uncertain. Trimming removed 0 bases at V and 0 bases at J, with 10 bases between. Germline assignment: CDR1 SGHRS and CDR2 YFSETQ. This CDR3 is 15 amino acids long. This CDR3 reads CASSLVPLSSYEQYF. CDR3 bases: TGCGCCAGCAGCTTGGTGCCGTTGAGCTCCTACGAGCAGTACTTC.

The CDR3 DNA is TGTGCCAGCAGTGTTACAGGGGTCTCGAGAACGCGTCCCCAGCATTTT. Translating gives CASSVTGVSRTRPQHF. The J gene is TRBJ1-5, the V gene TRBV6-2 or TRBV6-3; 7 positions match TRBD1. Trimming took 5 bases from V and 10 from J; bases not matched to a gene: 17. The CDR3 contains 16 residues. The V gene's germline CDR1 is MNHEY and CDR2 SVGEGT.

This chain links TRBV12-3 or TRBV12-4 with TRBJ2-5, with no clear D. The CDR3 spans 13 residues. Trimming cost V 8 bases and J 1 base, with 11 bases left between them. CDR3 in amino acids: CASRKNVQETQYF. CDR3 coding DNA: TGTGCCAGCCGGAAAAACGTCCAAGAGACCCAGTACTTC.

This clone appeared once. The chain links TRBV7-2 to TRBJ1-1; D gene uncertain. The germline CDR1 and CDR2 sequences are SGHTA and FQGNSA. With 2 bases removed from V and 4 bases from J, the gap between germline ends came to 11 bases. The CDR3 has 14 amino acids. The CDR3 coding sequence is TGTGCCAGCAGCTTACTGGGAGTTATCACTGAAGCTTTCTTT. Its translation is CASSLLGVITEAFF.

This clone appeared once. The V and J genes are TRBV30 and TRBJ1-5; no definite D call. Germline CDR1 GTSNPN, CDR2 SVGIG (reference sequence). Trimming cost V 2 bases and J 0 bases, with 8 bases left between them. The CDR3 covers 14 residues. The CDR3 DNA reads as TGTGCCTGGAGTTTCATGAATAGCAATCAGCCCCAGCATTTT. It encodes CAWSFMNSNQPQHF.

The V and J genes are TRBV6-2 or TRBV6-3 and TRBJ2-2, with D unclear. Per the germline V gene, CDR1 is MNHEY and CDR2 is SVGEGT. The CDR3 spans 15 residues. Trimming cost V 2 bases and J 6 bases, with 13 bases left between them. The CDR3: CASSYRVLWAGELFF. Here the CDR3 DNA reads TGTGCCAGCAGTTACCGAGTTCTGTGGGCCGGGGAGCTGTTTTTT.

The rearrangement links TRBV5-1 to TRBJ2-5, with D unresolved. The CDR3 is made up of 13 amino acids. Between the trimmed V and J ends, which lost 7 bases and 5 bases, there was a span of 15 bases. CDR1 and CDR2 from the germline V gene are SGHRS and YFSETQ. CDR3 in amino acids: CASHFRNGETQYF. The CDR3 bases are TGCGCCAGCCACTTTCGAAATGGGGAGACCCAGTACTTC. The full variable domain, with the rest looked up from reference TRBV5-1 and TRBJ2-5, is KAGVTQTPRYLIKTRGQQVTLSCSPISGHRSVSWYQQTPGQGLQFLFEYFSETQRNKGNFPGRFSGRQFSNSRSEMNVSTLELGDSALYLCASHFRNGETQYFGPGTRLLVL.

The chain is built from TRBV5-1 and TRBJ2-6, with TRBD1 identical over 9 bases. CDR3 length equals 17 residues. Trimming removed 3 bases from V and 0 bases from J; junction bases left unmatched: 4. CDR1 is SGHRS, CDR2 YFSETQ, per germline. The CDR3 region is CASSSQGATSGANVLTF. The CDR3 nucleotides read TGCGCCAGCAGCTCACAGGGGGCGACCTCTGGGGCCAACGTCCTGACTTTC.

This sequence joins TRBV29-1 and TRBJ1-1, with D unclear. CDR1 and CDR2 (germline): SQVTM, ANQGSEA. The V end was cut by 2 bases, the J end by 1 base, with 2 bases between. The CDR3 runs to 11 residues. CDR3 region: CSVETNTEAFF. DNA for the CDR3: TGCAGCGTTGAAACGAACACTGAAGCTTTCTTT.

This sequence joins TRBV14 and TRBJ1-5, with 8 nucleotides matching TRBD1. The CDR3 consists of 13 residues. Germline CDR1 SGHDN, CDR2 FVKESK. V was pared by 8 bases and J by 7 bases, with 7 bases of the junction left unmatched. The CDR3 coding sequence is TGTGCCAGCGAAACAGGGGGTTTACAGCCCCAGCATTTT. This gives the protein CASETGGLQPQHF.

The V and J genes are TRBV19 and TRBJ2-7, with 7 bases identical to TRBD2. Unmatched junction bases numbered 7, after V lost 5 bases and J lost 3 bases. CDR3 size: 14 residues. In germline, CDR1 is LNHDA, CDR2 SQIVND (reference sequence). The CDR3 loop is CASSLGLESYEQYF. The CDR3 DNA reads TGTGCCAGTAGTCTTGGACTAGAAAGCTACGAGCAGTACTTC.

CDR3 nucleotides: TGTGCCACCAGCCCCTCCGGACAGGGATCGGGTACGCAGTATTTT. It codes for CATSPSGQGSGTQYF. V gene TRBV15 combines with J gene TRBJ2-3; 8 bases fit TRBD1. Germline trimming cut 5 bases from V and 8 bases from J; bases unmatched to any gene: 12. The length of the CDR3 is 15 residues. In germline, CDR1 is LNHNV, CDR2 YYDKDF (reference sequence).

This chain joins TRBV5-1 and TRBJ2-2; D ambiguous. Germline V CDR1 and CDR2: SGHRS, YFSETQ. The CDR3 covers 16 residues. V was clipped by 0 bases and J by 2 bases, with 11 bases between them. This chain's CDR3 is CASSLEPGANTGELFF. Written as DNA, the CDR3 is TGCGCCAGCAGCTTGGAACCGGGCGCAAACACCGGGGAGCTGTTTTTT.

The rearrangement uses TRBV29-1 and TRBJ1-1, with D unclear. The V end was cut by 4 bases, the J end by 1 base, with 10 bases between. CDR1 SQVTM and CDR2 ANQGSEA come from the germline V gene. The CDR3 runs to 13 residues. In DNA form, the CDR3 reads TGCAGCGTTGGAAGGTCCCCGAACACTGAAGCTTTCTTT. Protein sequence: CSVGRSPNTEAFF.

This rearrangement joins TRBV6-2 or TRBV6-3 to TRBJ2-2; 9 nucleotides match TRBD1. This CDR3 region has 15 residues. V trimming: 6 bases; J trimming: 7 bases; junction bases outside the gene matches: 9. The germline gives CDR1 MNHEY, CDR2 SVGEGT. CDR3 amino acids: CASSLRTGVGGELFF. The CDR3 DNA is TGTGCCAGCAGCTTACGGACAGGGGTTGGCGGGGAGCTGTTTTTT.